This T cell receptor (beta chain) comes out of a study of CD8+ T cells in alopecia areata. On the study more broadly: Each day, treated patients took oral tofacitinib twice, at 5 to 10 mg per dose.

Reverse transcribed after extraction, RNA yielded cDNA as the sequencing template. Assay used: immunoSEQ multiplex PCR; TCRdb lists only in-frame clones, some missing. Of some 130,000 clones in the sample, around 49% are singletons; the top ten hold roughly a sixth. V was clipped by 3 bases and J by 2 bases; unmatched bases: 6. Germline V gene lookup returns CDR1 SGHRS and CDR2 YFSETQ. The CDR3 covers 16 residues. Peripheral blood and lesional scalp punch biopsies came from alopecia areata patients. Specimen: CD8+ T cells sorted from blood, collected at week 0. This clonotype was sampled from a human donor with alopecia areata. The chain couples TRBV5-1 to TRBJ2-3, with 10 bases that match TRBD2. CDR3 sequence reads: CASSSPSGGVTDTQYF. The CDR3 DNA is TGCGCCAGCAGCTCGCCAAGCGGGGGGGTCACAGATACGCAGTATTTT. Looking up the rest from reference TRBV5-1 and TRBJ2-3 gives the full variable domain: KAGVTQTPRYLIKTRGQQVTLSCSPISGHRSVSWYQQTPGQGLQFLFEYFSETQRNKGNFPGRFSGRQFSNSRSEMNVSTLELGDSALYLCASSSPSGGVTDTQYFGPGTRLTVL.